This T cell receptor beta chain was recovered during a study of CD8 T cells in Susac syndrome. Random hexamers primed reverse transcription of roughly 0.5 to 1 ug RNA. TCRdb processed the immunoSEQ multiplex PCR reads anew with MiXCR; each CDR3 protein has one entry. The sample yields approximately 100,000 distinct CDR3 sequences, about 95% seen once. The ends were cut back, 0 bases at V and 2 bases at J, with 11 bases in the middle. CDR1 is SGHRS, CDR2 YFSETQ, per germline. CDR3 length: 15 residues. The chain links TRBV5-1 to TRBJ2-5, with D unresolved. Sequences were obtained from CD4+ T cells from PBMCs. The TCR was taken from a human donor in good health. The CDR3 DNA reads TGCGCCAGCAGCTTGGGAGCTTCCCAACAAGAGACCCAGTACTTC. Encoded protein: CASSLGASQQETQYF.